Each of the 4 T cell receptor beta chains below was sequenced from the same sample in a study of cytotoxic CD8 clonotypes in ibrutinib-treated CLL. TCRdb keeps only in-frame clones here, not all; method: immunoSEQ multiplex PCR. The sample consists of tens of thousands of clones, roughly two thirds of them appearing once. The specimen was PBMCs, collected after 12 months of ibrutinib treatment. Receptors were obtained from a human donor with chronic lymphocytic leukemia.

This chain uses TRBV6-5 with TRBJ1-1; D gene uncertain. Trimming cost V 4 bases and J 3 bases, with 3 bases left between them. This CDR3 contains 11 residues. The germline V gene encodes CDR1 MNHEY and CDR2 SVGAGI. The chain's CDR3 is CASSFDTEAFF. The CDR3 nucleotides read TGTGCCAGCAGTTTCGACACTGAAGCTTTCTTT.

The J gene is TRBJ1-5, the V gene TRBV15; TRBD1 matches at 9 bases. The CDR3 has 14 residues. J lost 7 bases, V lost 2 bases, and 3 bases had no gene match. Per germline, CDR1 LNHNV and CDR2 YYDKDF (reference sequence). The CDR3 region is CATSRTGGRQPQHF. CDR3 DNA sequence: TGTGCCACCAGCAGAACAGGGGGCCGACAGCCCCAGCATTTT. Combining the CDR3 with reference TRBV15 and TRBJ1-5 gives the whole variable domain DAMVIQNPRYQVTQFGKPVTLSCSQTLNHNVMYWYQQKSSQAPKLLFHYYDKDFNNEADTPDNFQSRRPNTSFCFLDIRSPGLGDTAMYLCATSRTGGRQPQHFGDGTRLSIL.

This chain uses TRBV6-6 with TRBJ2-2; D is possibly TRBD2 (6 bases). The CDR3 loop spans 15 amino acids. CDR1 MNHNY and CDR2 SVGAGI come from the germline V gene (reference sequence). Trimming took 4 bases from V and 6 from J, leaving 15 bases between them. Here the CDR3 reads CASSLSASVAGELFF. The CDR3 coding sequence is TGTGCCAGCAGTTTATCGGCTAGCGTCGCCGGGGAGCTGTTTTTT.

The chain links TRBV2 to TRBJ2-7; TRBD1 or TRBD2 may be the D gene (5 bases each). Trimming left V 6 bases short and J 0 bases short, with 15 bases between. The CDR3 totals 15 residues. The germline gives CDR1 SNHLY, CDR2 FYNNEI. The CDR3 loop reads CASRDRLSLSYEQYF. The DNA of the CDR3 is TGTGCCAGCAGAGACAGACTATCCCTCTCCTACGAGCAGTACTTC.